This T cell receptor beta chain comes out of a study of cytomegalovirus exposure and HLA in healthy donors. Whole-study findings and limits: Looking again later, the authors saw that most CMV-associated TCR beta chains seemed HLA-restricted.

A remark on this clone: Its target is not known.

V was clipped by 4 bases and J by 2 bases; unmatched bases: 5. The CDR3 has 15 amino acids. CDR1 SGHRS and CDR2 YFSETQ come from the germline V gene. Both 60 Vbeta primers and 13 Jbeta primers went into the PCR. Sequencing used immunoSEQ multiplex PCR; TCRdb keeps in-frame clones, though not all of them. The sample lists approximately 100,000 clones, roughly 70% seen once, with approximately 11% in the top ten. Material for sequencing was PBMCs. This TCR derives from a man aged 40-50 years in good health and CMV-seropositive. The V and J genes are TRBV5-1 and TRBJ2-5, with 10 positions matching TRBD1. The CDR3 is CASSTGQGKQETQYF. CDR3 nucleotides: TGCGCCAGCAGCACGGGACAGGGGAAACAAGAGACCCAGTACTTC.